Below are 7 T cell receptor beta chains sequenced from a single sample in a study of blood T cell repertoires in COVID-19. Generated by immunoSEQ multiplex PCR, the TCRdb table keeps only in-frame clones and is missing some. Here the sample spans 150,000 to 200,000 clones, 88% being singletons. Sequencing input: PBMCs or T cells enriched from blood (not recorded which). The receptors originated from a woman aged 18-29 years who had recovered from COVID-19.

The chain joins TRBV21-1 to TRBJ1-3. TRBV21-1 is termed a pseudogene. This CDR3 spans 16 amino acids. CDR3 amino acids: CASSKARGVSGNTIYF. CDR3 nucleotide sequence: TGTGCCAGCAGCAAAGCGCGGGGGGTCTCTGGAAACACCATATATTTT.

This chain uses TRBV27 with TRBJ1-6, with a weak D call TRBD1 (5 bases). The V end was cut by 6 bases, the J end by 8 bases, with 17 bases between. Per the germline V gene, CDR1 is MNHEY and CDR2 is SMNVEV (reference sequence). The CDR3 is 15 residues long. Here the CDR3 DNA reads TGTGCCAGCAGGCCCCGCGGGGGTGCGGATTCACCCCTCCACTTT. Its protein product is CASRPRGGADSPLHF.

This sequence joins TRBV5-1 and TRBJ2-7, with 12 nucleotides matching TRBD2. This CDR3 contains 15 residues. CDR1 and CDR2 (germline): SGHRS, YFSETQ. With 4 bases clipped from V and 0 bases from J, the junction kept 2 bases outside the gene matches. The CDR3 sequence is CASSPTSGGSYEQYF. The CDR3 region has the DNA TGCGCCAGCAGCCCGACTAGCGGGGGCTCCTACGAGCAGTACTTC.

The CDR3 region is CASSLVSSSEAFF. Here the CDR3 DNA reads TGTGCCAGCAGCTTGGTTTCGTCGTCTGAAGCTTTCTTT. The V gene is TRBV5-4, the J gene TRBJ1-1; no reliable D call. CDR3 length equals 13 residues. Per the germline V gene, CDR1 is SGHNT and CDR2 is YYREEE (reference sequence). Between the trimmed V and J ends, which lost 0 bases and 6 bases, there was a span of 9 bases.

This clone has a count of ten or more. This rearrangement joins TRBV25-1 to TRBJ1-1, with D unclear. Germline CDR1 MGHDK, CDR2 SYGVNS. The germline V and J ends were trimmed by 2 bases and 11 bases, with 15 bases remaining between them. The CDR3 contains 13 residues. CDR3 nucleotides: TGTGCCAGCAGTGAACAAGGAAAAGAGGCCGCTTTCTTT. As protein: CASSEQGKEAAFF. Full variable domain (rest looked up from reference TRBV25-1 and TRBJ1-1): EADIYQTPRYLVIGTGKKITLECSQTMGHDKMYWYQQDPGMELHLIHYSYGVNSTEKGDLSSESTVSRIRTEHFPLTLESARPSHTSQYLCASSEQGKEAAFFGQGTRLTVV.

The rearrangement links TRBV7-2 to TRBJ1-1; 10 bases are shared with TRBD1. After removal of 5 bases from V and 3 bases from J, the junction contained 6 bases not matched to a gene. The CDR3 consists of 15 residues. The germline V gene encodes CDR1 SGHTA and CDR2 FQGNSA. The chain's CDR3 is CASSPEGQGYTEAFF. The CDR3 region has the DNA TGTGCCAGCAGCCCAGAGGGACAGGGGTACACTGAAGCTTTCTTT.

In its sample, this clone was seen once. The rearrangement uses TRBV3-1 (or the pseudogene TRBV3-2) and TRBJ2-3, with 11 bases identical to TRBD1. The germline V gene has CDR1 LGHDT and CDR2 YNNKEL (reference sequence). The length of the CDR3 is 17 residues. V trimming: 1 base; J trimming: 4 bases; junction bases outside the gene matches: 7. The CDR3 sequence is CASSQGPGTGGSDTQYF. For the CDR3, the DNA is TGTGCCAGCAGCCAAGGGCCTGGGACAGGGGGGTCAGATACGCAGTATTTT.